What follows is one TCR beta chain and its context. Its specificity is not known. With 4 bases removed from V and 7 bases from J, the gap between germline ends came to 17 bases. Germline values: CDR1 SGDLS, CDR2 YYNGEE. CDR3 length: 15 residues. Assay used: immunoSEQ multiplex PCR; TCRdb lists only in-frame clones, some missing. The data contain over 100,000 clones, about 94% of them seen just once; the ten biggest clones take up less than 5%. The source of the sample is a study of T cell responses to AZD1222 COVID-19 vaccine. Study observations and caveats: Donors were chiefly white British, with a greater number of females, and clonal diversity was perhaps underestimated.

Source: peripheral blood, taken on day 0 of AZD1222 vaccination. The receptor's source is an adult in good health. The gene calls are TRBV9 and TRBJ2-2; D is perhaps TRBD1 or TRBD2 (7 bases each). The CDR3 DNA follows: TGTGCCAGCAGCCCGGGGAGGGGGCTGAGCGGGGAGCTGTTTTTT. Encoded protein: CASSPGRGLSGELFF.